This TCR beta chain was sequenced in a study of T cell changes during pregnancy in multiple sclerosis. The CDR3 runs 13 residues. V dropped 4 bases and J dropped 5 bases, with 11 bases sitting between them. CDR1 and CDR2 (germline): LNHDA, SQIVND (reference sequence). Sequencing used immunoSEQ multiplex PCR; TCRdb keeps in-frame clones, though not all of them. The data show approximately 50,000 clones, with roughly 91% seen just once and 0.55% to 0.65% held by the top ten. This receptor was obtained from a female donor in good health, enrolled as a control in a pregnancy study. The chain links TRBV19 to TRBJ1-1; maybe TRBD1 (5 bases). Sequenced material: CD4+ T cells from peripheral blood mononuclear cells, taken after pregnancy. CDR3 protein: CASSTGRVTEAFF. The CDR3, as DNA: TGTGCCAGTAGTACAGGGAGGGTGACTGAAGCTTTCTTT.